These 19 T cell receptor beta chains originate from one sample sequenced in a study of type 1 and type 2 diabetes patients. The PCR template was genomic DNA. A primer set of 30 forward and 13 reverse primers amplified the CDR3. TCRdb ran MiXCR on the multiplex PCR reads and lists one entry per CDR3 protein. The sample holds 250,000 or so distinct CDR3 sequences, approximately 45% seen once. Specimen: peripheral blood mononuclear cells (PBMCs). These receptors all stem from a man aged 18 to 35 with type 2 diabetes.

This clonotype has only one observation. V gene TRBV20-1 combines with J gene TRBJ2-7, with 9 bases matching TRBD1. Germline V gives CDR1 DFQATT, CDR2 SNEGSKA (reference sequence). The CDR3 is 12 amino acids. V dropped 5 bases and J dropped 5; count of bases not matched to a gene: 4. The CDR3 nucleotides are TGCAGTGCTGCGGGACAGGGCGACGAGCAGTACTTC. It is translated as CSAAGQGDEQYF.

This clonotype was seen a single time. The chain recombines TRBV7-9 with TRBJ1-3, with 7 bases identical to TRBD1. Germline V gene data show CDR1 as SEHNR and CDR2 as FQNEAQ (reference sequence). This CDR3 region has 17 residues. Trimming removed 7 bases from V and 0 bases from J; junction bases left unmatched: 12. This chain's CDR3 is CASTDYGTVASGNTIYF. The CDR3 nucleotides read TGTGCCAGCACCGATTACGGGACAGTTGCCTCTGGAAACACCATATATTTT.

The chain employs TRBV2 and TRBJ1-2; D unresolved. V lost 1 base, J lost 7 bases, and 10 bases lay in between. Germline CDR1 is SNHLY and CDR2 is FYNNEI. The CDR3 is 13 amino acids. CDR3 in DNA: TGTGCCAGCAGTGAAGGGTTCAGAAGTGGCTACACCTTC. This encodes CASSEGFRSGYTF.

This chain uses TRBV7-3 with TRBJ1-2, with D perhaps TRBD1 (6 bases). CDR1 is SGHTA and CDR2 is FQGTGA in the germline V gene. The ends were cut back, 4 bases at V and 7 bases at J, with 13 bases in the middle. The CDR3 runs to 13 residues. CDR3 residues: CASSYNLGGGYTF. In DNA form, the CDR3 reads TGTGCCAGCAGCTACAACTTAGGGGGTGGCTACACCTTC.

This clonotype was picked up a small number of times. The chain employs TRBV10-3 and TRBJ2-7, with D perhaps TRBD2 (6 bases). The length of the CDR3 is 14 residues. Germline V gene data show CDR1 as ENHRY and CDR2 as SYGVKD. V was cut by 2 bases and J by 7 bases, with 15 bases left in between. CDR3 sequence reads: CAISEGLARTEQYF. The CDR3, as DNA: TGTGCCATCAGTGAGGGGCTAGCGAGAACAGAGCAGTACTTC.

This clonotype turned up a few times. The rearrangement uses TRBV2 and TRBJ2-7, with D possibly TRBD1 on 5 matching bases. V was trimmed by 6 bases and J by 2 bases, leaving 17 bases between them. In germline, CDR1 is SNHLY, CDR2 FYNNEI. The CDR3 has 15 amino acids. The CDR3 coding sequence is TGTGCCAGCAGCTCGCAGGGATCCGTTGCCTACGAGCAGTACTTC. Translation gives CASSSQGSVAYEQYF.

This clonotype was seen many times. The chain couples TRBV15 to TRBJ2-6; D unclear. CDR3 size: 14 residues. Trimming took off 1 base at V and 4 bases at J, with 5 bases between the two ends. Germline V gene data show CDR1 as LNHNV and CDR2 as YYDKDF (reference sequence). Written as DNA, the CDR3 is TGTGCCACCAGCAGAGGTGCAGGGGCCAACGTCCTGACTTTC. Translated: CATSRGAGANVLTF.

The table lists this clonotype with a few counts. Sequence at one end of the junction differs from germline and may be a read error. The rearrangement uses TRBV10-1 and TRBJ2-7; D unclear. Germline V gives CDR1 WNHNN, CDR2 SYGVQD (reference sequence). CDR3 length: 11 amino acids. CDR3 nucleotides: TGTGCCAGCTCAAGCGTCCACGAGCAGTACTTC. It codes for CASSSVHEQYF.

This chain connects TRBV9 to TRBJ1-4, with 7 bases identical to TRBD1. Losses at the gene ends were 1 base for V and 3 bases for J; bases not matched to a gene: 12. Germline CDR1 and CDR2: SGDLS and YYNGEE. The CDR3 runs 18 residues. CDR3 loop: CASSVTPSGGTANEKLFF. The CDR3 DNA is TGTGCCAGCAGCGTAACGCCCTCCGGGGGGACAGCTAATGAAAAACTGTTTTTT. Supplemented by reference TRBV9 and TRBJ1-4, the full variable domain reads DSGVTQTPKHLITATGQRVTLRCSPRSGDLSVYWYQQSLDQGLQFLIQYYNGEERAKGNILERFSAQQFPDLHSELNLSSLELGDSALYFCASSVTPSGGTANEKLFFGSGTQLSVL.

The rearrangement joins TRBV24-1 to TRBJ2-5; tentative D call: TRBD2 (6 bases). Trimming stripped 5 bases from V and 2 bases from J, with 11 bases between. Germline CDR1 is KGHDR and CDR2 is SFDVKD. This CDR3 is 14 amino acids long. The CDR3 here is CATSGREAQETQYF. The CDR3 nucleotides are TGTGCCACCAGTGGCAGGGAGGCACAAGAGACCCAGTACTTC.

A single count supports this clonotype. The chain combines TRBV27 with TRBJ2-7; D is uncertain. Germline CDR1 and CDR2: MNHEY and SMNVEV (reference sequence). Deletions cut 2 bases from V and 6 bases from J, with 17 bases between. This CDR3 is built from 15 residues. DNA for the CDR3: TGTGCCAGCAGTTTAGGCGCCGAGAGAGGCTCCGAGCAGTACTTC. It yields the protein CASSLGAERGSEQYF.

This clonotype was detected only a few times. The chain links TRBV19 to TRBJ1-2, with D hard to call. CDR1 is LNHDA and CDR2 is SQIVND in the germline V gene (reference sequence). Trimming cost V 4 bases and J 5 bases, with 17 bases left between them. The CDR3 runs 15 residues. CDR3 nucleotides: TGTGCCAGTAGTAGCGGGCCAGGCGGTGTTTATGGCTACACCTTC. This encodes CASSSGPGGVYGYTF.

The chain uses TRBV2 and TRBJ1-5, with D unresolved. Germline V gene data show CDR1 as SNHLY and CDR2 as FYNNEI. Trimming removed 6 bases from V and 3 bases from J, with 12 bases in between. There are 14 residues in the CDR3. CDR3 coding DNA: TGTGCCAGCAGCCCAGACATGAACAATCAGCCCCAGCATTTT. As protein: CASSPDMNNQPQHF.

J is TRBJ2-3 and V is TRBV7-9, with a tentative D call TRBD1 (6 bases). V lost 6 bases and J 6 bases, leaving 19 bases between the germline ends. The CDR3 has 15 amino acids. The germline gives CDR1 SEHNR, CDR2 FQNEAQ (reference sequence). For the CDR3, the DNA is TGTGCCAGCAGGCCAATGGGAACAGGGCCCGATACGCAGTATTTT. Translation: CASRPMGTGPDTQYF.

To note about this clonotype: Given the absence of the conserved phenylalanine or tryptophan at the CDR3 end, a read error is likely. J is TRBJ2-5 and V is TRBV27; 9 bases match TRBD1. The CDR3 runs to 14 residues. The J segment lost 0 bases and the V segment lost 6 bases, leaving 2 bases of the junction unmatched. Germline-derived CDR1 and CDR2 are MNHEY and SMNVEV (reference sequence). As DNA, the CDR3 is TGTGCCAGCAGCGGGACAGGGAACCAAGAGACCCAGTACCTC. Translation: CASSGTGNQETQYL.

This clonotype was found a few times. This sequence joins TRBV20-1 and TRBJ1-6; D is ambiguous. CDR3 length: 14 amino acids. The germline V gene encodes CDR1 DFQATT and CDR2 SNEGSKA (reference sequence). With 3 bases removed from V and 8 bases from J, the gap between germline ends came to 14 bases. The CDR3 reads CSARALRPDSPLHF. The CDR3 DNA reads TGCAGTGCTAGGGCCCTAAGGCCGGATTCACCCCTCCACTTT.

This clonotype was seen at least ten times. The CDR3 loop is CAISDNKDPFEAFF. The DNA of the CDR3 is TGTGCCATCAGTGATAACAAAGATCCTTTTGAAGCTTTCTTT. The chain joins TRBV10-3 to TRBJ1-1; D gene ambiguous. The germline gives CDR1 ENHRY, CDR2 SYGVKD. The CDR3 extends over 14 amino acids. The V end was cut by 3 bases, the J end by 7 bases, with 15 bases between.

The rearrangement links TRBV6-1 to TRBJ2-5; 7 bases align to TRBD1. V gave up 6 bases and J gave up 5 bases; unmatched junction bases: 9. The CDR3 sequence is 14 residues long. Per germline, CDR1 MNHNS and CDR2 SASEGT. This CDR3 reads CASRHRGVDETQYF. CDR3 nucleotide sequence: TGTGCCAGCAGGCACAGGGGCGTAGACGAGACCCAGTACTTC.

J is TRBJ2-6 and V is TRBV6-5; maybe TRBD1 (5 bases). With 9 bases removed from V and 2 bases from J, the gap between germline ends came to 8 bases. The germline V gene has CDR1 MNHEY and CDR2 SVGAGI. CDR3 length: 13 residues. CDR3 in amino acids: CASQGTGANVLTF. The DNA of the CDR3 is TGTGCCAGTCAGGGAACTGGGGCCAACGTCCTGACTTTC.